Following are 27 T cell receptor beta chains from one sample sequenced in a study of T cells in Graves' hyperthyroidism and ophthalmopathy. Amplification of TCR beta CDR3 regions was performed using RNA transcripts as template. HTBI primers were the set used in a first-round RT-PCR of the TCR CDR3. TCRdb reprocessed the multiplex PCR reads via MiXCR and lists one record per CDR3 protein. The sample lists 700,000 or so distinct CDR3 sequences, approximately 16% occurring once. Material: blood. These receptors all come from a man aged 18-30 years with Graves' hyperthyroidism.

This clonotype was detected ten times or more. The gene calls are TRBV30 and TRBJ2-3; 12 nucleotides line up with TRBD2. Germline lookup yields CDR1 GTSNPN and CDR2 SVGIG (reference sequence). The trim removed 4 bases at V and 3 bases at J, leaving 5 bases unmatched. The CDR3 consists of 15 residues. CDR3 nucleotides: TGTGCCTGGACCCTAGCGGGAGGGGGGACAGATACGCAGTATTTT. Its protein product is CAWTLAGGGTDTQYF.

This clonotype was picked up a small number of times. The chain employs TRBV28 and TRBJ1-2; D call uncertain. The germline V gene encodes CDR1 MDHEN and CDR2 SYDVKM. The CDR3 is 13 residues long. Trimming shortened V by 1 base and J by 5 bases, and 8 bases separated the two germline ends. The CDR3 protein is CASSLSQSYGYTF. CDR3 nucleotide sequence: TGTGCCAGCAGTTTATCCCAATCTTATGGCTACACCTTC.

A remark on this clonotype: Given a much more abundant clone one base away, this may be a read error. This sequence joins TRBV6-2 or TRBV6-3 and TRBJ1-2, with D possibly being TRBD1 (5 bases). CDR1 is MNHEY and CDR2 is SVGEGT in the germline V gene. This CDR3 has 15 residues. Deletions cut 5 bases from V and 4 bases from J, with 17 bases between. CDR3 DNA: TGTGCCAGCAGTGACCGCCGGGGGTGTGGCTATGGCTACACCTTC. Translated, it gives CASSDRRGCGYGYTF.

This clonotype was counted a few times. This sequence joins TRBV6-2 or TRBV6-3 and TRBJ2-1, with D perhaps TRBD1 or TRBD2 (6 bases each). The CDR3 runs 16 residues. Germline V gene data show CDR1 as MNHEY and CDR2 as SVGEGT. Deletions cut 11 bases from V and 0 bases from J, with 20 bases between. For the CDR3, the DNA is TGTGCCGCATCCTGGGGGGCGGATAGCTCCTACAATGAGCAGTTCTTC. Amino acids: CAASWGADSSYNEQFF.

The chain combines TRBV27 with TRBJ1-6; D is uncertain. Germline V gives CDR1 MNHEY, CDR2 SMNVEV (reference sequence). Trimming took 4 bases from V and 5 from J, leaving 15 bases between them. The CDR3 has 16 residues. The CDR3 spells CASSWSQQRDNSPLHF. Written as DNA, the CDR3 is TGTGCCAGCAGTTGGTCCCAACAGCGGGATAATTCACCCCTCCACTTT.

This clonotype turned up a few times. The rearrangement uses TRBV20-1 and TRBJ1-1; 9 bases align to TRBD1. Germline CDR1 is DFQATT and CDR2 is SNEGSKA (reference sequence). With V trimmed by 3 bases and J by 10 bases, 3 bases remained unmatched. The length of the CDR3 is 11 residues. The CDR3 loop reads CSASPGQGAFF. For the CDR3, the DNA is TGCAGTGCTAGTCCGGGACAGGGAGCTTTCTTT.

This clonotype was counted at least ten times. The gene calls are TRBV7-3 and TRBJ2-1; 7 bases align to TRBD2. V lost 1 base to trimming and J lost 8 bases; unmatched junction nucleotides: 2. This CDR3 has 13 residues. Germline assignment: CDR1 SGHTA and CDR2 FQGTGA. CDR3 DNA sequence: TGTGCCAGCAGCTTAATGGGGGGGGATGAGCAGTTCTTC. It is translated as CASSLMGGDEQFF.

Concerning this clonotype itself: Likely a read error: the CDR3 ends without its conserved phenylalanine or tryptophan. The genes are TRBV6-5 and TRBJ2-3; D unclear. The V gene lost 3 bases and the J gene lost 0 bases, with 10 bases spanning the gap. This CDR3 is 15 amino acids long. Looked up from germline, CDR1 is MNHEY and CDR2 is SVGAGI. CDR3 in DNA: TGTGCCAGCAGTTATCGTGGTGAGAGCACAGATACGCAGTATTCT. It is translated as CASSYRGESTDTQYS.

This clonotype was observed at least ten times. CDR3 nucleotide sequence: TGCAGCGTGTCTGGGGGGCACGGAGGAGAGACCCAGTACTTC. It encodes CSVSGGHGGETQYF. The chain is built from TRBV29-1 and TRBJ2-5; D could derive from TRBD1 or TRBD2 (6 bases each). Looked up from germline, CDR1 is SQVTM and CDR2 is ANQGSEA. The CDR3 has 14 residues. V lost 6 bases, J lost 4 bases, and 18 bases lay in between.

The rearrangement uses TRBV7-9 and TRBJ1-5, with 10 bases matching TRBD1. The CDR3 is 19 amino acids. With 4 bases clipped from V and 0 bases from J, the junction kept 12 bases outside the gene matches. Germline V gene sequence: CDR1 SEHNR, CDR2 FQNEAQ (reference sequence). In DNA, the CDR3 is TGTGCCAGCAGCTCCCTCCGGGACAGGGGAGACAATAGCAATCAGCCCCAGCATTTT. Its protein product is CASSSLRDRGDNSNQPQHF.

This clonotype was counted a few times. The gene calls are TRBV6-5 and TRBJ2-5; no clear D. Trimming left V 2 bases short and J 7 bases short, with 11 bases between. The CDR3 sequence is 13 residues long. The germline CDR1 and CDR2 sequences are MNHEY and SVGAGI. The CDR3 here is CASSYPNLATQYF. The CDR3 region has the DNA TGTGCCAGCAGTTACCCAAACTTGGCGACCCAGTACTTC.

V gene TRBV3-1 combines with J gene TRBJ2-1; TRBD1 or TRBD2 may be the D gene (5 bases each). V lost 5 bases, J lost 14 bases, and 19 bases lay in between. In germline, CDR1 is LGHDT, CDR2 YNNKEL (reference sequence). This CDR3 has 13 amino acids. CDR3 loop: CASSGDGLSGKFF. The CDR3 coding sequence is TGTGCCAGCAGCGGGGACGGGCTATCTGGGAAGTTCTTC.

This clonotype was seen ten or more times. The CDR3 here is CASSSTGGYTF. For the CDR3, the DNA is TGTGCCAGCAGTTCCACTGGAGGCTACACCTTC. This sequence joins TRBV28 and TRBJ1-2; D remains unclear. Germline-derived CDR1 and CDR2 are MDHEN and SYDVKM. The V end lost 4 bases, the J end lost 8 bases, and 8 bases lay between the germline ends. The CDR3 totals 11 residues.

This clonotype was detected only a few times. V is TRBV7-3 and J is TRBJ2-1; D remains unclear. V lost 8 bases to trimming and J lost 7 bases, with 15 bases between them. This CDR3 has 13 residues. Germline CDR1 SGHTA, CDR2 FQGTGA. The CDR3 is CASSRTLSNEQFF. CDR3 coding DNA: TGTGCCAGCTCTAGGACCTTAAGTAATGAGCAGTTCTTC. Supplemented by reference TRBV7-3 and TRBJ2-1, the full variable domain reads GAGVSQTPSNKVTEKGKYVELRCDPISGHTALYWYRQSLGQGPEFLIYFQGTGAADDSGLPNDRFFAVRPEGSVSTLKIQRTERGDSAVYLCASSRTLSNEQFFGPGTRLTVL.

The chain recombines TRBV28 with TRBJ2-1, with 12 positions matching TRBD2. CDR3 length: 16 amino acids. Germline CDR1 MDHEN, CDR2 SYDVKM. J gave up 6 bases and V 5 bases, and 8 bases lay outside the gene matches. CDR3 nucleotide sequence: TGTGCCAGCAGTACCCTAGCGGGAGGGCCCTTCAATGAGCAGTTCTTC. This translates into CASSTLAGGPFNEQFF. Combining the CDR3 with reference TRBV28 and TRBJ2-1 gives the whole variable domain DVKVTQSSRYLVKRTGEKVFLECVQDMDHENMFWYRQDPGLGLRLIYFSYDVKMKEKGDIPEGYSVSREKKERFSLILESASTNQTSMYLCASSTLAGGPFNEQFFGPGTRLTVL.

This clonotype was observed a handful of times. The chain carries TRBV27 and TRBJ2-7, with 9 nucleotides matching TRBD2. This CDR3 contains 16 residues. Trimming cost V 3 bases and J 10 bases; bases outside gene matches: 16. Germline values: CDR1 MNHEY, CDR2 SMNVEV (reference sequence). The CDR3 coding sequence is TGTGCCAGCAGTTTGGGGGCTAGCGGGGACCATACGAGACAGTACTTC. Its translation: CASSLGASGDHTRQYF.

This clonotype turned up a few times. This chain connects TRBV7-9 to TRBJ2-7; no definite D call. V was shortened by 1 base and J by 2 bases, with 6 bases between the two germline ends. This CDR3 region has 13 residues. The germline CDR1 and CDR2 sequences are SEHNR and FQNEAQ (reference sequence). CDR3: CASSLEQPYEQYF. DNA of the CDR3: TGTGCCAGCAGCTTAGAACAACCCTACGAGCAGTACTTC.

This clonotype has at least ten counts. The chain is built from TRBV20-1 and TRBJ1-1; 10 bases are a match to TRBD1. Germline assignment: CDR1 DFQATT and CDR2 SNEGSKA (reference sequence). The CDR3 runs to 11 residues. With V trimmed by 4 bases and J by 11 bases, 4 bases remained unmatched. The CDR3 sequence is CSAIRTGGAFF. DNA for the CDR3: TGCAGTGCTATTCGGACAGGGGGGGCTTTCTTT.

This chain links TRBV30 with TRBJ2-7; 8 bases are a match to TRBD2. Germline V gene data show CDR1 as GTSNPN and CDR2 as SVGIG (reference sequence). CDR3 length: 16 residues. Trimming at V came to 3 bases and at J to 5 bases, leaving 15 bases not matched to a gene. CDR3 coding DNA: TGTGCCTGGAGGGACACCCGATCCCGGGGGGGCGACGAGCAGTACTTC. It translates to CAWRDTRSRGGDEQYF.

At least ten counts were recorded for this clonotype. This rearrangement joins TRBV12-3 or TRBV12-4 to TRBJ2-2; tentatively, D is TRBD1 or TRBD2 (5 bases each). This CDR3 is 16 amino acids long. V was cut by 5 bases and J by 4 bases, with 17 bases left in between. CDR3 protein: CASSHPRDPSTGELFF. The CDR3 DNA reads TGTGCCAGCAGTCACCCCCGGGACCCGAGCACCGGGGAGCTGTTTTTT.

This chain uses TRBV9 with TRBJ1-2; D is possibly TRBD1 (5 bases). This CDR3 comprises 14 residues. V gave up 6 bases and J gave up 1 base, with 13 bases separating them. Germline V lookup: CDR1 SGDLS, CDR2 YYNGEE. CDR3 region: CASNGGGNNYGYTF. CDR3 DNA sequence: TGTGCCAGCAACGGGGGGGGGAATAACTATGGCTACACCTTC.

This clonotype was recorded a few times. This chain joins TRBV7-9 and TRBJ2-1; D gene uncertain. V was shortened by 5 bases and J by 2 bases, with 7 bases between the two germline ends. Germline values: CDR1 SEHNR, CDR2 FQNEAQ (reference sequence). CDR3 length: 13 amino acids. CDR3 bases: TGTGCCAGCAGCCAGGTAACCTACAATGAGCAGTTCTTC. Its translation is CASSQVTYNEQFF.

V usage is TRBV28 and J usage is TRBJ2-5, with D perhaps matching TRBD1 or TRBD2 (5 bases each). The CDR3 has 14 residues. The germline V gene encodes CDR1 MDHEN and CDR2 SYDVKM. V dropped 5 bases and J dropped 2 bases, with 12 bases sitting between them. The CDR3 here is CASSGGWGQETQYF. CDR3 bases: TGTGCCAGCAGTGGTGGGTGGGGGCAAGAGACCCAGTACTTC.

This clonotype was found many times. This chain connects TRBV6-2 or TRBV6-3 to TRBJ2-1; D is possibly TRBD1 (6 bases). Trimming removed 7 bases from V and 3 bases from J, with 13 bases in between. In germline, CDR1 is MNHEY, CDR2 SVGEGT. The CDR3 contains 14 residues. The chain's CDR3 is CASTYGTFYNEQFF. CDR3 DNA sequence: TGTGCCAGCACCTACGGGACATTCTACAATGAGCAGTTCTTC.

The chain has TRBV20-1 and TRBJ2-3, with 9 bases matching TRBD1. The CDR3 covers 14 residues. The J segment lost 4 bases and the V segment lost 6 bases, leaving 8 bases of the junction unmatched. Germline V gene sequence: CDR1 DFQATT, CDR2 SNEGSKA (reference sequence). The CDR3 nucleotides are TGCAGTGCGGCCGGGACAGGGCTCTCAGATACGCAGTATTTT. This encodes CSAAGTGLSDTQYF.

This chain uses TRBV6-9 with TRBJ2-1, with TRBD2 matching over 12 bases. Per the germline V gene, CDR1 is MNHGY and CDR2 is SVAAGI. This CDR3 region has 14 residues. The V and J ends lost 4 bases and 7 bases, in that order; junction bases with no gene match: 2. CDR3 bases: TGTGCCAGCAGTTGGACTAGCGGGGAGAATGAGCAGTTCTTC. It codes for CASSWTSGENEQFF.

The table lists this clonotype with many counts. A junction end diverges from the germline sequence, so it may reflect a read error. The genes are TRBV9 and TRBJ2-5; possible D gene TRBD1, 6 bases. Per germline, CDR1 SGDLS and CDR2 YYNGEE. CDR3 size: 13 residues. CDR3 amino acids: CASSVGGGETQYF. In nucleotides, the CDR3 is TGTGCCAGCAGTGTAGGGGGTGGCGAGACCCAGTACTTC.